This T cell receptor beta chain was observed in a study of T cells in localized non-small cell lung cancer. Notes on the study in general: A median of approximately 50 of the top 100 tumor clones appeared in adjacent lung, which was paired and uninvolved. Of the tissues analyzed, uninvolved adjacent lung showed maximal T cell clonality, greater than tumor. The tumor had only one region sequenced, so heterogeneity remains possible.

The germline gives CDR1 GTSNPN, CDR2 SVGIG (reference sequence). The V end lost 8 bases, the J end lost 8 bases, and 18 bases lay between the germline ends. This CDR3 region has 12 residues. As for this clone: The antigen is undetermined.

Measured with immunoSEQ multiplex PCR; TCRdb has only the in-frame clones, and not every one. The sample has more than 4,500 clones, roughly a third seen once. Source: lung tumor tissue, taken before any cancer treatment. This clonotype originated in a male donor at least 60 years old with stage I squamous cell lung carcinoma. The chain joins TRBV30 to TRBJ1-2; no clear D gene. CDR3 nucleotides: TGTGCCCTGAGTCGGCAAATTGGAGGCTACACCTTC. This codes for CALSRQIGGYTF.